Included here is one T cell receptor (beta chain) sequence, with context. The data originate from a study of cytomegalovirus exposure and HLA in healthy donors. It was with 60 Vbeta and 13 Jbeta primers that the PCR ran. Sequenced by immunoSEQ multiplex PCR; TCRdb stores in-frame clones only, minus some. The profile covers about 190,000 clones, with approximately 82% appearing a single time and around 2% taken by the ten largest. Sequencing was carried out using PBMCs. The receptor comes from a woman aged 18-35 years in good health and CMV-seropositive.

CDR3 nucleotide sequence: TGTGCCAGTGAGGGACTCGCAGGAAACACCATATATTTT. Protein sequence: CASEGLAGNTIYF. The V and J genes are TRBV19 and TRBJ1-3; D may be TRBD1 (5 bases). The CDR3 totals 13 residues. CDR1 is LNHDA, CDR2 SQIVND, per germline (reference sequence). V lost 8 bases and J lost 4, with 12 bases in between.